This T cell receptor (beta chain) was found in a study of response to subunit inactivated influenza vaccine. General observations from the study: Authors suggested few new T cells are recruited by each seasonal influenza vaccination.

TCRdb reanalysed the RT-PCR reads using MiXCR and keeps one entry per CDR3 protein. The sample records hundreds of thousands of distinct CDR3 sequences, approximately 21% being singletons. This clonotype was counted a few times. Its antigen is as yet unknown. This CDR3 region has 16 residues. From germline, CDR1 is SGHDT and CDR2 YYEEEE. The junction had 10 bases not matched to a gene; V was cut back by 0 bases and J by 5 bases. The sequencing here drew on PBMCs from blood, taken less than 22 months after vaccination. The TCR originated in a man between 45 and 75 years old who received an inactivated influenza vaccine. The chain combines TRBV5-6 with TRBJ2-7; 8 nucleotides line up with TRBD1. The CDR3 DNA reads as TGTGCCAGCAGCTTGGTCGGACAGGGAATATCACACGAGCAGTACTTC. It specifies CASSLVGQGISHEQYF. The full variable domain, with the rest looked up from reference TRBV5-6 and TRBJ2-7, is DAGVTQSPTHLIKTRGQQVTLRCSPKSGHDTVSWYQQALGQGPQFIFQYYEEEERQRGNFPDRFSGHQFPNYSSELNVNALLLGDSALYLCASSLVGQGISHEQYFGPGTRLTVT.